The 13 T cell receptor beta chains below were found in one sample sequenced in a study of cytomegalovirus exposure and HLA in healthy donors. The protocol was immunoSEQ multiplex PCR, while the TCRdb copy is restricted to in-frame clones and leaves out a portion. The sample lists about 250,000 clones, about 90% occurring once. Sequenced material: PBMCs. Receptors originate from a man aged 18-30 years in good health and CMV-seropositive.

In its sample, this clone was seen once. The chain uses TRBV11-2 and TRBJ2-5; 14 bases are shared with TRBD2. The germline CDR1 and CDR2 sequences are SGHAT and FQNNGV. This CDR3 region has 18 residues. With V trimmed by 4 bases and J by 1 base, 8 bases remained unmatched. CDR3 bases: TGTGCCAGCAGCTGGGGACTAGCGGGGGCGGGGGCCCAAGAGACCCAGTACTTC. This codes for CASSWGLAGAGAQETQYF.

The chain carries TRBV15 and TRBJ2-3, with 7 bases matching TRBD2. V shed 3 bases and J 5 bases; nucleotides not matched to a gene: 8. Germline V gene data show CDR1 as LNHNV and CDR2 as YYDKDF (reference sequence). The CDR3 totals 15 residues. The CDR3 spells CATSSGLDAGDTQYF. The CDR3 DNA reads as TGTGCCACCAGCAGCGGACTAGATGCCGGAGATACGCAGTATTTT.

V usage is TRBV27 and J usage is TRBJ2-7, with no clear D. The CDR3 extends over 14 amino acids. V was clipped by 0 bases and J by 2 bases, with 8 bases between them. Looked up from germline, CDR1 is MNHEY and CDR2 is SMNVEV (reference sequence). CDR3 nucleotides: TGTGCCAGCAGTTTATCTCTCCCCCCCTACGAGCAGTACTTC. It codes for CASSLSLPPYEQYF.

The J gene is TRBJ1-1, the V gene TRBV6-1; 10 positions match TRBD1. Losses at the gene ends were 4 bases for V and 1 base for J; bases not matched to a gene: 3. CDR1 and CDR2 from the germline V gene are MNHNS and SASEGT. CDR3 length: 15 residues. The CDR3 loop is CASSARTGGNTEAFF. DNA of the CDR3: TGTGCCAGCAGTGCCAGGACAGGGGGGAACACTGAAGCTTTCTTT.

The chain couples TRBV5-1 to TRBJ2-1; no clear D gene. Trimming took 4 bases from V and 0 from J, leaving 11 bases between them. CDR1 and CDR2 from the germline V gene are SGHRS and YFSETQ. The CDR3 is 15 residues long. The CDR3 DNA sequence: TGCGCCAGCAGCCAGACGGTTAACTCCTACAATGAGCAGTTCTTC. Its protein product is CASSQTVNSYNEQFF.

V and J are TRBV28 and TRBJ1-2; possibly TRBD1 for D (5 bases). Germline V CDR1 and CDR2: MDHEN, SYDVKM. V dropped 2 bases and J dropped 3 bases, with 13 bases sitting between them. The CDR3 is made up of 15 amino acids. The CDR3 sequence: CASSLASGRDYGYTF. CDR3 nucleotide sequence: TGTGCCAGCAGTTTAGCCTCGGGCAGGGACTATGGCTACACCTTC.

This clone has a single count. This chain connects TRBV4-2 to TRBJ2-2; D is uncertain. This CDR3 spans 13 amino acids. V was shortened by 2 bases and J by 8 bases, with 9 bases between the two germline ends. Per germline, CDR1 LGHNA and CDR2 YNFKEQ. CDR3 bases: TGTGCCAGCAGCCAACCGCCCGGGGGGGAGCTGTTTTTT. It is translated as CASSQPPGGELFF.

The chain uses TRBV6-5 and TRBJ2-7; 7 nucleotides agree with TRBD1. Unmatched junction bases numbered 6, after V lost 4 bases and J lost 0 bases. The CDR3 spans 15 residues. CDR1 is MNHEY, CDR2 SVGAGI, per germline. The CDR3 bases are TGTGCCAGCAGTTCACCCGGGACAGTCTCCTACGAGCAGTACTTC. Its protein product is CASSSPGTVSYEQYF.

About this clone: Other nucleotide sequences from this sample produce the same CDR3. This sequence joins TRBV6-5 and TRBJ2-7, with TRBD1 identical over 9 bases. Germline V gene sequence: CDR1 MNHEY, CDR2 SVGAGI. This CDR3 contains 15 residues. Trimming cost V 0 bases and J 4 bases; bases outside gene matches: 4. The chain's CDR3 is CASSYSGQGGYEQYF. In DNA, the CDR3 is TGTGCCAGCAGTTACTCGGGACAGGGAGGATACGAGCAGTACTTC.

This clone was detected once. The J gene is TRBJ1-3, the V gene TRBV5-6; tentative D call: TRBD1 (6 bases). The CDR3 totals 16 residues. Trimming removed 2 bases from V and 1 base from J, with 13 bases in between. Germline lookup yields CDR1 SGHDT and CDR2 YYEEEE. CDR3 DNA: TGTGCCAGCAGCTTAGAGGCAGGGGCTTCTGGAAACACCATATATTTT. It is translated as CASSLEAGASGNTIYF.

The table lists this clone with a few counts. This chain uses TRBV5-1 with TRBJ2-2; 11 positions match TRBD2. After removal of 2 bases from V and 6 bases from J, the junction contained 9 bases not matched to a gene. This CDR3 is built from 17 residues. Germline-derived CDR1 and CDR2 are SGHRS and YFSETQ. CDR3 amino acids: CASSFSSSSGRSGELFF. CDR3 DNA: TGCGCCAGCAGCTTCTCGTCGTCTAGCGGGAGGTCCGGGGAGCTGTTTTTT.

This clone was counted only a few times. The chain recombines TRBV11-3 with TRBJ2-2, with 7 bases fitting TRBD2. The CDR3 extends over 15 amino acids. Germline assignment: CDR1 SGHNT and CDR2 YENEEA. The ends lost 8 bases at V and 0 bases at J; junction bases unmatched: 6. The CDR3 loop is CASSFGGTNTGELFF. The CDR3 nucleotides are TGTGCCAGCTCCTTCGGGGGGACGAACACCGGGGAGCTGTTTTTT.

The chain uses TRBV6-6 and TRBJ1-1; no clear D gene. Germline lookup yields CDR1 MNHNY and CDR2 SVGAGI (reference sequence). V dropped 9 bases and J dropped 1 base, with 12 bases sitting between them. This CDR3 has 13 amino acids. CDR3 protein: CASQRLGNTEAFF. In nucleotides, the CDR3 is TGTGCCAGTCAACGGCTGGGGAACACTGAAGCTTTCTTT.